This T cell receptor (beta chain) derives from a study of blood T cell repertoires in COVID-19. Across the study: COVID-19 samples, acute and convalescent, were from the United States, Italy and Spain. PBMCs, B-cell-depleted T cells, or T cells were the source of the cDNA or gDNA that made up the material.

This CDR3 has 12 amino acids. CDR1 and CDR2 from the germline V gene are MNHEY and SMNVEV (reference sequence). Trimming shortened V by 5 bases and J by 8 bases, and 12 bases separated the two germline ends. Per the original methods: By means of reference gene primer amplification, nucleated cell counts were estimated. This table comes from immunoSEQ multiplex PCR, and its TCRdb copy is limited to in-frame clones, with some not included. That table gives V, J and clone size, and the DNA gave D and trimming. The sample holds 210,000 or so clones, around 85% seen once. The sequence derives from a human donor in a cohort sampled during active COVID-19. The chain uses TRBV27 and TRBJ1-2, with D unresolved. Sequencing was done on a sample of peripheral blood. The CDR3 DNA reads TGTGCCAGCAGTACCCAAAGGAGCGGCTACACCTTC. This codes for CASSTQRSGYTF.